This T cell receptor beta chain is drawn from a study of T cell changes during pregnancy in multiple sclerosis. Assay used: immunoSEQ multiplex PCR; TCRdb lists only in-frame clones, some missing. The table has 50,000 or so clones, roughly 93% seen once. This CDR3 has 16 amino acids. Between the trimmed V and J ends, which lost 5 bases and 0 bases, there was a span of 14 bases. CDR1 SGHRS and CDR2 YFSETQ come from the germline V gene. The sequencing here drew on peripheral blood, taken in the second trimester of pregnancy. V and J are TRBV5-1 and TRBJ2-2; the D is unclear. The sequence derives from a female donor with multiple sclerosis, enrolled in a pregnancy study. The CDR3 DNA reads as TGCGCCAGCAGGAGACGGAGTTTTACGAACACCGGGGAGCTGTTTTTT. It encodes CASRRRSFTNTGELFF.